The entry that follows covers one TCR beta chain sequence. Trimming removed 5 bases at V and 3 bases at J, with 16 bases between. The CDR3 covers 15 residues. Germline loops: CDR1 MDHEN, CDR2 SYDVKM. This entry belongs to a study of blood T cell repertoires in COVID-19. Across the study: From the United States, Italy and Spain came samples of acute and convalescent COVID-19. The cDNA or gDNA used as material had been derived from T cells, B-cell-depleted T cells, or PBMCs.

The method was immunoSEQ multiplex PCR; TCRdb's version includes in-frame clones alone and lacks a portion of them. The sample holds around 190,000 clones, approximately 82% seen once. This TCR derives from a human donor in a cohort sampled during active COVID-19. The V call is TRBV28, the J call TRBJ1-2; tentatively, D is TRBD1 (5 bases). The source material was peripheral blood. The DNA of the CDR3 is TGTGCCAGCAGTCCCCGGACACCGGCGGACTATGGCTACACCTTC. Translation gives CASSPRTPADYGYTF.